This is a list of T cell receptor beta chains from one sample in a study of blood T cells in healthy people across ages. Each CDR3 protein is one row after TCRdb ran MiXCR on the 5' RACE reads. The sample has around 780,000 distinct CDR3 sequences, approximately 53% seen once. Sequenced input: blood. These TCRs come from a man aged 35 to 55 in good health. Each CDR3 is given with its conserved first and last residue.

j_call: TRBJ2-3
v_call: TRBV7-9
cdr3_aa: CASSFVAGLVSDTQYF

j_call: TRBJ1-5
v_call: TRBV28
cdr3_aa: CASSFEVQPQHF

j_call: TRBJ2-3
v_call: TRBV24-1
cdr3_aa: CATSDHTGITDTQYF

j_call: TRBJ2-7
v_call: TRBV24-1
cdr3_aa: CATSDPDGSYEQYF

j_call: TRBJ2-5
v_call: TRBV29-1
cdr3_aa: CSVEDEGDQETQYF

j_call: TRBJ2-3
v_call: TRBV20-1
cdr3_aa: CSARGLGGATDTQYF

j_call: TRBJ2-3
v_call: TRBV11-2
cdr3_aa: CASSLVLRGTDTQYF

j_call: TRBJ2-1
v_call: TRBV12-3/TRBV12-4
cdr3_aa: CASRGDWGRRSYNEQFF

j_call: TRBJ2-7
v_call: TRBV4-3
cdr3_aa: CASSQEGLAGPSYEQYF

j_call: TRBJ2-7
v_call: TRBV20-1
cdr3_aa: CSARGLGGQGYEQYF

j_call: TRBJ1-2
v_call: TRBV12-5
cdr3_aa: CASGSTQRGGDYGYTF